One TCR beta chain is described in this entry. The germline V and J ends were trimmed by 4 bases and 4 bases, with 13 bases remaining between them. CDR3 length equals 14 residues. CDR1 and CDR2 (germline): LNHDA, SQIVND (reference sequence). Time point indicated: persistent/refractory GD, antithyroid drugs over 5 years with positive TRAb. PBMC-extracted RNA yielded the TCR library. The entry originates in a study of regulatory T cells in long-lasting Graves disease. HTBI primers from iRepertoire and Arm-PCR of CDR3 regions yielded the TCR beta libraries. TCRdb independently ran MiXCR on the multiplex PCR reads; one entry per CDR3 protein. The profile shows 300,000 to 350,000 distinct CDR3 sequences, around 19% of them singletons.

Specimen: peripheral blood mononuclear cells (PBMCs), collected when the disease was refractory, from a patient treated with antithyroid drugs. This sequence originates from a female donor with Graves disease. The J gene is TRBJ2-5, the V gene TRBV19, with D unclear. The CDR3 here is CASSNGRVGETQYF. CDR3 coding DNA: TGTGCCAGTAGTAACGGCCGGGTCGGAGAGACCCAGTACTTC.